This TCR beta chain emerged from a study of cytomegalovirus exposure and HLA in healthy donors. The J segment lost 3 bases and the V segment lost 4 bases, leaving 8 bases of the junction unmatched. Per germline, CDR1 SGHDT and CDR2 YYEEEE. This CDR3 comprises 16 residues. Study results and caveats: Several of the most significant clusters appeared linked to common viral pathogens, based on a later analysis. It was reported that the classifier diagnosed cytomegalovirus status with high specificity and sensitivity in both the original and validation cohorts.

With regard to this clone: Its antigen is unknown.

In the PCR, 60 Vbeta and 13 Jbeta primers were used. Using immunoSEQ multiplex PCR, the repertoire was profiled, and TCRdb retains in-frame clones only, with some absent. The sample consists of 150,000 or so clones, 65% to 80% of them appearing once. Material: PBMCs. This TCR was sampled from a woman between 40 and 55 years old in good health and CMV-seronegative. This sequence joins TRBV5-6 and TRBJ1-4, with 8 bases lining up with TRBD1. The CDR3, as DNA: TGTGCCAGCAGCCCAGGGGGCGCTTCGGCTAATGAAAAACTGTTTTTT. Its translation: CASSPGGASANEKLFF.